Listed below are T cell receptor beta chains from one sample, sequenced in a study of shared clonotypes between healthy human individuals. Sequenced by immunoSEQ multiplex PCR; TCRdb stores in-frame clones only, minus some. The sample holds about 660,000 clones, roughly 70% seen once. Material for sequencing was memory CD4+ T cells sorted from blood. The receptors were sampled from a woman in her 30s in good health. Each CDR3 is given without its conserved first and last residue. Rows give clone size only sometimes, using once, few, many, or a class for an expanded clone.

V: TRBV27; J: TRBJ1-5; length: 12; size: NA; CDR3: ASSPFYSNQPQH
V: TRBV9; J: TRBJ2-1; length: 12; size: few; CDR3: ASSVVPLAGSEF
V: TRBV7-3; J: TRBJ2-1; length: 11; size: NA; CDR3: ASSSSLGAPSF
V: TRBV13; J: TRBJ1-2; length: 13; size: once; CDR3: ASSWRRTGTGGYT
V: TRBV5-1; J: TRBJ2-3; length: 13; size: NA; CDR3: ASSSLTAGTDTQY
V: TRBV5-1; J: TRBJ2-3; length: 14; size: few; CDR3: ASSLGTSGNTDTQY
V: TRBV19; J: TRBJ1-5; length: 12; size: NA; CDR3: ASMGGGSNQPQH
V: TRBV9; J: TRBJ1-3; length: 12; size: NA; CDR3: ASSVAFSGNTIY
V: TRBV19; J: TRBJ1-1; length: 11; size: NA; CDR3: ASSIDGYTEAF
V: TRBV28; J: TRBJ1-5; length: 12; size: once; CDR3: ASSFGSGNQPQH
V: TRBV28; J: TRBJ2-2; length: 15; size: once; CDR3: ASSHRPWGARGGELF
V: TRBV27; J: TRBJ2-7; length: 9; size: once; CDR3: ASSTLGEQY
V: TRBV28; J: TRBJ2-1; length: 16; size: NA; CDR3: ASSGVVTFGTEDNEQF
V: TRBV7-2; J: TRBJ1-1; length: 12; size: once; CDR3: ASSLSPVNTEAF
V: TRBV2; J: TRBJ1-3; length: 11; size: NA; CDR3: AIKAGSGNTIY
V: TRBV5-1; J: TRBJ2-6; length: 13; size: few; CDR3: ASSPGTSGANVLT
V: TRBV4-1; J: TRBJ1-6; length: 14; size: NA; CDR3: ASSAITGDDNSPLH
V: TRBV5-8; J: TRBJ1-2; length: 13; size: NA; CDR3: ASSLPIKTSYGYT
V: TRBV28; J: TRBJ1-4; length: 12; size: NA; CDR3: ASTTGGANEKLF
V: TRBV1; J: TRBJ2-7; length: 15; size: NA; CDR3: TSSQDWFLAERPEQY
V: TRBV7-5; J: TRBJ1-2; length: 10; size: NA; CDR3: VRFGGEHGYT